This T cell receptor (beta chain) was found in a study of blood T cell repertoires in COVID-19. Across the study: From the United States, Italy and Spain came samples of acute and convalescent COVID-19.

V lost 6 bases and J lost 8, with 10 bases in between. The germline CDR1 and CDR2 sequences are LNHDA and SQIVND (reference sequence). This CDR3 has 12 amino acids. In the original processing: Estimation of nucleated cell counts was performed using reference gene primer amplification. TCRdb keeps only in-frame clones here, not all; method: immunoSEQ multiplex PCR. V, J and clone size were drawn from that table, and D and trimming were deduced from the DNA. The sample has around 250,000 clones; about 87% are singletons. The source of this sequence is a woman between 65 and 79 years old with active or convalescent COVID-19. The sample was peripheral blood. The rearrangement uses TRBV19 and TRBJ1-4, with D possibly being TRBD1 (5 bases). The CDR3 sequence: CASRLRGEKLFF. Written as DNA, the CDR3 is TGTGCCAGTAGACTTAGGGGAGAAAAACTGTTTTTT.